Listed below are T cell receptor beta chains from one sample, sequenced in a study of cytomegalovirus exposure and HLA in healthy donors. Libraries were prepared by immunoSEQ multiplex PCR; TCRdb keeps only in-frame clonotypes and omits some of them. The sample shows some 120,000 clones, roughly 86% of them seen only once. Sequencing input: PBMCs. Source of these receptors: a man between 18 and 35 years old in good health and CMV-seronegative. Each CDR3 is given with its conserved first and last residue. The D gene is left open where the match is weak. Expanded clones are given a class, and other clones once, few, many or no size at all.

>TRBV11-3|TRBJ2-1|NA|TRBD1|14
TGTGCCGGCAGCCCTCGGACAGGGCTTCATGAGCAGTTCTTC
CAGSPRTGLHEQFF
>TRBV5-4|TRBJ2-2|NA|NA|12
TGTGCCAGCAGGGCGGGGACCGGGGAGCTGTTTTTT
CASRAGTGELFF
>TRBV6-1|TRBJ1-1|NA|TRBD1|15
TGTGCCAGTAGAAGGACAGGGGGGGTGGGCACTGAAGCTTTCTTT
CASRRTGGVGTEAFF
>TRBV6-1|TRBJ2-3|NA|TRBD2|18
TGTGCCAGCAGTGCACTAGCGGGTGTAGTTGCTAGCACAGATACGCAGTATTTT
CASSALAGVVASTDTQYF
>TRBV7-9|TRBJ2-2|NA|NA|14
TGTTCCAGCAGCTCCGAATCAGACACCGGGGAGCTGTTTTTT
CSSSSESDTGELFF
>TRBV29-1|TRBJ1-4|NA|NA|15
TGCAGCGTCTCCCGTGGGGCAGGGGCGAATGAAAAACTGTTTTTT
CSVSRGAGANEKLFF
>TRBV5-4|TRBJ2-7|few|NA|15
TGTGCCAGCAGCCCCCCGGGGGGCAGGTCCTACGAGCAGTACTTC
CASSPPGGRSYEQYF
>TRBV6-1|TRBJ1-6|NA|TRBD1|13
TGTGCCAGCAGTGAGGACAGGGGTTCACCCCTCCACTTT
CASSEDRGSPLHF
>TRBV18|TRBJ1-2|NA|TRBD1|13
TGTGCCAGCTCACACGGACAGGTCTATGGCTACACCTTC
CASSHGQVYGYTF
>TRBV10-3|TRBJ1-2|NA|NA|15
TGTGCCATCAGTGAGGTGGTCAACATCAGGCATGGCTACACCTTC
CAISEVVNIRHGYTF
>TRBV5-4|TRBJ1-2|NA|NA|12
TGTGCCAGCAGCCTTGGACACGATGGCTACACCTTC
CASSLGHDGYTF
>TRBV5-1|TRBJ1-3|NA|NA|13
TGCGCCAGCAGCTCGGGACAAGGAAACACCATATATTTT
CASSSGQGNTIYF
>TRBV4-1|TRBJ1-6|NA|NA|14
TGCGCCAGCAGCCGAGAAGAGGGCAATTCACCCCTCCACTTT
CASSREEGNSPLHF
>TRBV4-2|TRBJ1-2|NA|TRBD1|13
TGTGCCAGCAGCCGGACAGGGGGCGATGGCTACACCTTC
CASSRTGGDGYTF
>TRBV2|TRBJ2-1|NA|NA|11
TGTGCCAGCAGGGAGGGCAATGAGCAGTTCTTC
CASREGNEQFF
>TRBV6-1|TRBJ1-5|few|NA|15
TGTGCCAGCAGTGAAGTTGGCAGGGCGGGGCAGCCCCAGCATTTT
CASSEVGRAGQPQHF
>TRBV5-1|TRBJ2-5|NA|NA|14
TGCGCCAGCAGCCTAGGAGGGGCCCAAGAGACCCAGTACTTC
CASSLGGAQETQYF
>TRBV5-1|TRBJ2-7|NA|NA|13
TGCGCCAGCAGCTTCGGCAGGGGTTACGAGCAGTACTTC
CASSFGRGYEQYF
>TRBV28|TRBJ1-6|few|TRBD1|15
TGTGCCAGCAGTTTATATTCACAGGGGGGTTCACCCCTCCACTTT
CASSLYSQGGSPLHF
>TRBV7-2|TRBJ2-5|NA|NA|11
TGTGCCAGCAGCTCTACGGAGACCCAGTACTTC
CASSSTETQYF
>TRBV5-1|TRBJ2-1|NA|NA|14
TGCGCCAGCAGCTTGTCGGGTAGCTACAATGAGCAGTTCTTC
CASSLSGSYNEQFF
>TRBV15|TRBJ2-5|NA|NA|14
TGTGCCACCAGCAGAGCCGGTAGCTTGGAGACCCAGTACTTC
CATSRAGSLETQYF
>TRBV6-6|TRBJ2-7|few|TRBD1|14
TGTGCCAGCAGTTCACCGGGACAGGGCTACGAGCAGTACTTC
CASSSPGQGYEQYF
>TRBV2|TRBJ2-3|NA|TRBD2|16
TGTGCCAGCGGGCCTCCAGCGGGGCAACGCACAGATACGCAGTATTTT
CASGPPAGQRTDTQYF
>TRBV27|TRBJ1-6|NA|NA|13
TGTGCCAGCAGTTTATCGCGGGGTACACCCCTCCACTTT
CASSLSRGTPLHF
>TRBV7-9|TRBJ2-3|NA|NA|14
TGTGCCAGCAGCTTAGCTGACCGGGGAGATACGCAGTATTTT
CASSLADRGDTQYF
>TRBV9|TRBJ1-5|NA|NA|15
TGTGCCAGCAGCTCACGGGAGGGAAGCAATCAGCCCCAGCATTTT
CASSSREGSNQPQHF
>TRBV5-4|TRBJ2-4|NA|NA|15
TGTGCCAGCAGTAAAGAACTAGCGTCAGGGGACATTCAGTACTTC
CASSKELASGDIQYF
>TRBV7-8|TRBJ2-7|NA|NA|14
TGTGCCAGCAGCTCAAGGGTAGCGATCTACGAGCAGTACTTC
CASSSRVAIYEQYF
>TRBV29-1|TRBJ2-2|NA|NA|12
TGCAGCGCGGGACACTCCACCGGGGAGCTGTTTTTT
CSAGHSTGELFF
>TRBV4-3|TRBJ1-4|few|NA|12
TGCGCCAGCAGCCAAGATCGAGGAAAACTGTTTTTT
CASSQDRGKLFF
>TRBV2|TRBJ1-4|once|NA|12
TGTGCCAGCAGTGGAGGAAATGAAAAACTGTTTTTT
CASSGGNEKLFF
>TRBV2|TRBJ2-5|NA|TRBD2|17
TGTGCCAGCAGTGAAGGGGCTTCGCGGGGGGCCTCTCGGGGCCAGTACTTC
CASSEGASRGASRGQYF
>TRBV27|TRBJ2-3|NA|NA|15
TGTGCCAGCAGTTTCTCACAGCCTAGCACAGATACGCAGTATTTT
CASSFSQPSTDTQYF
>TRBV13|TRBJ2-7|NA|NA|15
TGTGCCAGCAACTTAGGGGGACAAATCTCCTACGAGCAGTACTTC
CASNLGGQISYEQYF
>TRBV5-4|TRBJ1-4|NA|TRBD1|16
TGTGCCAGCAGCTTGGGTGGACAGGGTGTTGGGGAAAAACTGTTTTTT
CASSLGGQGVGEKLFF
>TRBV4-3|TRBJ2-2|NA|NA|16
TGCGCCAGCAGCTTTAGCACAGGGTGGAACACCGGGGAGCTGTTTTTT
CASSFSTGWNTGELFF
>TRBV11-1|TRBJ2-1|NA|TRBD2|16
TGTGCCAGCAGCCTGGGGACTAGCGGGTGGGGGAATGAGCAGTTCTTC
CASSLGTSGWGNEQFF
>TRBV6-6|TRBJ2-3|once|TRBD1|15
TGTGCCAGCAGAGTTACAGGGGTCGGCACAGATACGCAGTATTTT
CASRVTGVGTDTQYF
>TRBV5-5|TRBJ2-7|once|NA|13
TGTGCCAGCAGCTTGCTCAGGGCCTACGAGCAGTACTTC
CASSLLRAYEQYF
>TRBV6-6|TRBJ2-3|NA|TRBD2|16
TGTGCCAGCAGTATCCGGGGGGGCCGGGGCACAGATACGCAGTATTTT
CASSIRGGRGTDTQYF
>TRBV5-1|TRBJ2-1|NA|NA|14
TGCGCCAGCAGCGACGACTACCCAAGGGATGAGCAGTTCTTC
CASSDDYPRDEQFF
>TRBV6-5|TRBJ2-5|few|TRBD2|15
TGTGCCAGCAGTTACTCTAGCGGGGGACAAGAGACCCAGTACTTC
CASSYSSGGQETQYF
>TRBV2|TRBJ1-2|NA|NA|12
TGTGCCAGCGAGACAGCTAACTATGGCTACACCTTC
CASETANYGYTF
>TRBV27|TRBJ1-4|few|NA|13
TGTGCCAGCAGGGGGCCGGGTAATGAAAAACTGTTTTTT
CASRGPGNEKLFF
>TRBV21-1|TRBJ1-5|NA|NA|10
TGTGCCAGCGGACAGCTGCCCCAGCATTTT
CASGQLPQHF
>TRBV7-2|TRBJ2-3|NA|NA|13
TGTGCCAGCAGCTTATTAGCGGCAGATACGCAGTATTTT
CASSLLAADTQYF
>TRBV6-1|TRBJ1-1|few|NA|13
TGTGCCAGCAGTATCACAGGGAACACTGAAGCTTTCTTT
CASSITGNTEAFF
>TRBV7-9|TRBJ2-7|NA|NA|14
TGTTCCAGCAGCTTCGGACAGCCCTCCTACGAGCAGTACTTC
CSSSFGQPSYEQYF
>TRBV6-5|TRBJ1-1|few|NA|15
TGTGCCAGCAGTTACTCGCCCGGGACTTACGCTGAAGCTTTCTTT
CASSYSPGTYAEAFF
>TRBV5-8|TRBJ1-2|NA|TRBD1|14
TGTGCCAGCAGCTTCGAGACAGGGTCCTATGGCTACACCTTC
CASSFETGSYGYTF
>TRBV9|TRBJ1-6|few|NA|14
TGTGCCAGCAACGAGGGGGGGTTTAATTCACCCCTCCACTTT
CASNEGGFNSPLHF
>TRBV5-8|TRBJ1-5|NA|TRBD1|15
TGTGCCAGCAGCTTGGAGGGACAGGGGCGTCAGCCCCAGCATTTT
CASSLEGQGRQPQHF
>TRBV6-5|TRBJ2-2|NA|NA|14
TGTGCCAGCAGTTACTATGAGGACACCGGGGAGCTGTTTTTT
CASSYYEDTGELFF
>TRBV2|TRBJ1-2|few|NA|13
TGTGCCAGCAGTGATTACAGGGAGCATGGCTACACCTTC
CASSDYREHGYTF
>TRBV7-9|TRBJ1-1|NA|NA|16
TGTGCCAGCACCAAAGAGTTACAGGCCATGAACACTGAAGCTTTCTTT
CASTKELQAMNTEAFF